The T cell receptor (beta chain) described here comes from a study of identical twins. This clonotype was seen repeatedly, ten times or more. cDNA carried unique molecular identifiers, and a universal primer site was added by template switching. TCRdb reanalysed the 5' RACE reads using MiXCR and keeps one entry per CDR3 protein. The top ten hold around 1.5% of the sample, which has about 920,000 distinct CDR3 sequences, about 12% seen once. CDR1 SEHNR and CDR2 FQNEAQ come from the germline V gene (reference sequence). The CDR3 runs to 17 residues. Trimming removed 5 bases from V and 4 bases from J; junction bases left unmatched: 7. These same records also appear under a second study, on yellow fever vaccine responses in identical twins.

Sequencing used PBMCs. The J gene is TRBJ2-3, the V gene TRBV7-9; 15 positions match TRBD2. The clonotype was recovered from a woman aged 18-29 years in good health. CDR3 nucleotides: TGTGCCAGCAGCCGCGGACTAGCGGGGGGGCCGGCAGATACGCAGTATTTT. It codes for CASSRGLAGGPADTQYF.